Below, 9 T cell receptor beta chains from the same sample are listed, as sequenced in a study of neoadjuvant nivolumab and ipilimumab in lung cancer. Clones were read by immunoSEQ multiplex PCR, and TCRdb kept only the in-frame ones, dropping some. The data show 30,000 or so clones, 80% to 95% seen once. Material: peripheral blood, obtained after neoadjuvant nivolumab, alone or with ipilimumab, at or shortly before surgery. The receptors stem from an adult with non-small cell lung cancer.

Only a few counts were recorded for this clone. The rearrangement joins TRBV5-5 to TRBJ1-5; a possible D gene is TRBD1 (5 bases). CDR1 is SGHKS, CDR2 YYEKEE, per germline (reference sequence). The CDR3 is made up of 18 amino acids. V was clipped by 0 bases and J by 3 bases, with 19 bases between them. The chain's CDR3 is CASSLEGGGVGNNQPQHF. The CDR3 DNA reads TGTGCCAGCAGCTTGGAAGGTGGAGGGGTGGGAAACAATCAGCCCCAGCATTTT.

The chain carries TRBV29-1 and TRBJ2-1; 13 bases are shared with TRBD2. The CDR3 length is 13 residues. Germline V gene data show CDR1 as SQVTM and CDR2 as ANQGSEA. V was pared by 7 bases and J by 9 bases, with 6 bases of the junction left unmatched. The CDR3 spells CSGTSGSDGEQFF. The DNA of the CDR3 is TGCAGCGGGACTAGCGGGAGTGACGGTGAGCAGTTCTTC.

The rearrangement uses TRBV5-1 and TRBJ1-4; 8 bases line up with TRBD1. The V and J ends lost 4 bases and 4 bases, in that order; junction bases with no gene match: 3. The CDR3 contains 14 residues. Germline V lookup: CDR1 SGHRS, CDR2 YFSETQ. For the CDR3, the DNA is TGCGCCAGCAGCCCTGGACAGGGTAATGAAAAACTGTTTTTT. This codes for CASSPGQGNEKLFF. Full variable domain (missing parts from reference TRBV5-1 and TRBJ1-4): KAGVTQTPRYLIKTRGQQVTLSCSPISGHRSVSWYQQTPGQGLQFLFEYFSETQRNKGNFPGRFSGRQFSNSRSEMNVSTLELGDSALYLCASSPGQGNEKLFFGSGTQLSVL.

This chain connects TRBV4-1 to TRBJ1-2; the D gene is possibly TRBD1 (6 bases). The CDR3 consists of 14 residues. From germline, CDR1 is MGHRA and CDR2 YSYEKL. The V and J ends lost 1 base and 6 bases respectively, with 12 bases between them. CDR3 residues: CASSQVTGGDGYTF. Here the CDR3 DNA reads TGCGCCAGCAGCCAAGTGACAGGTGGAGATGGCTACACCTTC.

This chain links TRBV6-6 with TRBJ1-1; TRBD1 aligns across 7 bases. CDR1 and CDR2 from the germline V gene are MNHNY and SVGAGI (reference sequence). The length of the CDR3 is 15 residues. Trimming took 2 bases from V and 1 from J; bases not matched to a gene: 4. The CDR3 DNA reads as TGTGCCAGCAGTTACATCGGGACAGCGAACACTGAAGCTTTCTTT. The encoded protein is CASSYIGTANTEAFF.

The chain couples TRBV18 to TRBJ2-2; no clear D. The V and J ends lost 2 bases and 4 bases respectively, with 11 bases between them. CDR1 KGHSH and CDR2 LQKENI come from the germline V gene. The CDR3 consists of 15 residues. The CDR3 sequence: CASSPVGPATGELFF. As DNA, the CDR3 is TGTGCCAGCTCACCAGTCGGCCCAGCCACCGGGGAGCTGTTTTTT. Filled out from reference TRBV18 and TRBJ2-2, the complete variable domain reads NAGVMQNPRHLVRRRGQEARLRCSPMKGHSHVYWYRQLPEEGLKFMVYLQKENIIDESGMPKERFSAEFPKEGPSILRIQQVVRGDSAAYFCASSPVGPATGELFFGEGSRLTVL.

V usage is TRBV7-3 and J usage is TRBJ1-2; D remains unclear. This CDR3 has 16 amino acids. The V end was cut by 3 bases, the J end by 0 bases, with 14 bases between. Germline V gene data show CDR1 as SGHTA and CDR2 as FQGTGA. CDR3 protein: CASSFRPREANYGYTF. CDR3 sequence (DNA): TGTGCCAGCAGCTTTCGGCCAAGGGAAGCTAACTATGGCTACACCTTC. Together with reference TRBV7-3 and TRBJ1-2, the CDR3 gives the full variable domain: GAGVSQTPSNKVTEKGKYVELRCDPISGHTALYWYRQSLGQGPEFLIYFQGTGAADDSGLPNDRFFAVRPEGSVSTLKIQRTERGDSAVYLCASSFRPREANYGYTFGSGTRLTVV.

The V call is TRBV5-1, the J call TRBJ1-2, with 7 bases fitting TRBD1. The V gene's germline CDR1 is SGHRS and CDR2 YFSETQ. J gave up 4 bases and V 7 bases, and 13 bases lay outside the gene matches. This CDR3 spans 15 amino acids. This CDR3 reads CASAREGGAGYGYTF. CDR3 DNA: TGCGCCAGCGCCCGAGAAGGGGGCGCGGGCTATGGCTACACCTTC.

This clone was counted a single time. The chain employs TRBV5-4 and TRBJ1-5; D is perhaps TRBD1 (5 bases). This CDR3 contains 14 residues. The germline V gene encodes CDR1 SGHNT and CDR2 YYREEE (reference sequence). V was trimmed by 6 bases and J by 4 bases, leaving 14 bases between them. The CDR3 DNA sequence: TGTGCCAGCACCCGATGGGGGAGTAATCAGCCCCAGCATTTT. This gives the protein CASTRWGSNQPQHF.